Below are 10 T cell receptor beta chains sequenced from a single sample in a study of blood T cell repertoires in COVID-19 (dated by TCRdb to 2018 to 2021). The library was built by means of the immunoSEQ multiplex PCR assay. Held by TCRdb, this immuneACCESS table contains in-frame sequences only and omits some clones. Under half of the omission traces to an unresolved V gene where checked; the cause of the rest is unknown. This sample comprises roughly 410,000 clones, 70% to 90% of them detected only once. About 2.5% of the sample is held by the ten biggest clonotypes. Sequenced input: peripheral blood. The receptors shown here come from a woman aged 55-70 years with COVID-19, enrolled during active disease.

The rearrangement uses TRBV28 and TRBJ1-1, with 7 bases aligning to TRBD1. Germline assignment: CDR1 MDHEN and CDR2 SYDVKM. V lost 6 bases and J lost 13; bases outside the gene matches: 5. This CDR3 is built from 10 residues. CDR3 amino acids: CASSGTEGFF. The CDR3 DNA reads as TGTGCCAGCAGCGGGACAGAGGGTTTCTTT.

The chain links TRBV7-3 to TRBJ1-1; D call uncertain. The CDR3 covers 13 residues. Germline CDR1 SGHTA, CDR2 FQGTGA. Trimming cost V 5 bases and J 1 base, with 8 bases left between them. Here the CDR3 DNA reads TGTGCCAGCAGCGCGCAGGCGAACACTGAAGCTTTCTTT. Translation: CASSAQANTEAFF.

The CDR3 DNA sequence: TGTGCCAGCAGCCTTTACCTAGCGGGGGGGCTTAATGAGCAGTTCTTC. It specifies CASSLYLAGGLNEQFF. The chain recombines TRBV3-1 (or the pseudogene TRBV3-2) with TRBJ2-1; 12 bases fit TRBD2. V was clipped by 4 bases and J by 7 bases; unmatched bases: 8. Looked up from germline, CDR1 is LGHDT and CDR2 is YNNKEL (reference sequence). The CDR3 contains 16 residues.

The genes are TRBV3-1 (or the pseudogene TRBV3-2) and TRBJ1-3; D is unresolved. The germline V and J ends were trimmed by 0 bases and 1 base, with 10 bases remaining between them. Germline V gene lookup returns CDR1 LGHDT and CDR2 YNNKEL (reference sequence). The CDR3 runs to 16 residues. CDR3: CASSQDWAGSGNTIYF. CDR3 sequence (DNA): TGTGCCAGCAGCCAAGATTGGGCAGGTTCTGGAAACACCATATATTTT.

V gene TRBV25-1 combines with J gene TRBJ2-7; D gene uncertain. Germline-derived CDR1 and CDR2 are MGHDK and SYGVNS. The V end was cut by 4 bases, the J end by 2 bases, with 9 bases between. The CDR3 spans 13 residues. The CDR3 reads CASSVQMAYEQYF. CDR3 coding DNA: TGTGCCAGCAGTGTTCAGATGGCCTACGAGCAGTACTTC.

The CDR3 coding sequence is TGCGCCAGCAGCCAAACGAACAGGGTAAAGGGCAATCAGCCCCAGCATTTT. This gives the protein CASSQTNRVKGNQPQHF. The V gene is TRBV4-1, the J gene TRBJ1-5; D may be TRBD1 (6 bases). This CDR3 spans 17 amino acids. V lost 2 bases to trimming and J lost 2 bases, with 16 bases between them. The germline gives CDR1 MGHRA, CDR2 YSYEKL.

V and J are TRBV5-1 and TRBJ1-5; 7 positions match TRBD1. Germline CDR1 and CDR2: SGHRS and YFSETQ. The ends lost 1 base at V and 1 base at J; junction bases unmatched: 2. This CDR3 is built from 15 residues. Written as DNA, the CDR3 is TGCGCCAGCAGCTTGACAGGGGAGAGCAATCAGCCCCAGCATTTT. It specifies CASSLTGESNQPQHF.

The rearrangement joins TRBV18 to TRBJ1-1; TRBD1 matches 8 bases. The germline V gene has CDR1 KGHSH and CDR2 LQKENI. CDR3 length equals 15 residues. J gave up 1 base and V 3 bases, and 4 bases lay outside the gene matches. The CDR3 DNA sequence: TGTGCCAGCTCACCTCCCGGGACAGGGAACACTGAAGCTTTCTTT. This codes for CASSPPGTGNTEAFF.

This clone was observed a handful of times. The J gene is TRBJ2-6, the V gene TRBV6-6, with D perhaps matching TRBD1 (9 bases). This CDR3 contains 18 residues. Germline V CDR1 and CDR2: MNHNY, SVGAGI (reference sequence). V lost 5 bases to trimming and J lost 0 bases, with 17 bases between them. CDR3 protein: CASSRGGQGRSGANVLTF. CDR3 coding DNA: TGTGCCAGCAGTCGGGGGGGACAGGGCCGCTCTGGGGCCAACGTCCTGACTTTC.

This rearrangement joins TRBV12-3 or TRBV12-4 to TRBJ2-7, with D tentatively TRBD1 (5 bases). This CDR3 comprises 13 residues. Trimming cost V 5 bases and J 5 bases, with 13 bases left between them. The CDR3 DNA sequence: TGTGCCAGCAGTCTTCAGGGTTTGAACGAGCAGTACTTC. Translating it yields CASSLQGLNEQYF.